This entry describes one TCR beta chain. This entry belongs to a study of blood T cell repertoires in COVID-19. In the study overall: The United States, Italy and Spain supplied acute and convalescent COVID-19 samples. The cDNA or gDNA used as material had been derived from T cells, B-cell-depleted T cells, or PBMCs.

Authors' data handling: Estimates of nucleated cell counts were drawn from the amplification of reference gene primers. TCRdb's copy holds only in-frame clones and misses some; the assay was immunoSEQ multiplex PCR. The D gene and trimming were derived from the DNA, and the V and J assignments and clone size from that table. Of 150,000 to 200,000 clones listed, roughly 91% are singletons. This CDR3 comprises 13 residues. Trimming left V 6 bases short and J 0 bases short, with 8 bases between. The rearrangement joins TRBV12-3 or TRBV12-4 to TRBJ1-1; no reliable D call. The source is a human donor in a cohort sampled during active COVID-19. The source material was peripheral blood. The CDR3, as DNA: TGTGCCAGCAGGTCCCGGGTGAACACTGAAGCTTTCTTT. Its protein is CASRSRVNTEAFF.